These T cell receptor beta chains were read from a single sample in a study of blood T cell repertoires in COVID-19. Clones were read by immunoSEQ multiplex PCR, and TCRdb kept only the in-frame ones, dropping some. In the table there are about 190,000 clones, less than 90% of which are singletons. Material: peripheral blood. These receptors were taken from a man aged 30 to 45 with acute or convalescent COVID-19. Each CDR3 is given with its conserved first and last residue. A D gene is named only where the DNA matches it firmly. Expanded clones get a size class; other rows say once, few or many, or leave the size out.

CDR3 protein,CDR3 DNA,clone size,V gene,J gene,D gene
CASTPPQGRDVSNQPQHF,TGTGCCAGCACCCCTCCCCAGGGAAGAGACGTAAGCAATCAGCCCCAGCATTTT,once,TRBV28,TRBJ1-5,NA
CASRGHPNTEAFF,TGTGCCAGCCGGGGACACCCGAACACTGAAGCTTTCTTT,NA,TRBV6-5,TRBJ1-1,NA
CASSPGGRRNEKLFF,TGTGCCAGCTCACCGGGGGGGCGCCGAAATGAAAAACTGTTTTTT,NA,TRBV18,TRBJ1-4,NA
CASKSEGQLNSPLHF,TGTGCCAGCAAAAGTGAGGGACAGCTAAATTCACCCCTCCACTTT,few,TRBV6-5,TRBJ1-6,TRBD1
CAWEPQVNYGYTF,TGTGCCTGGGAGCCACAGGTCAACTATGGCTACACCTTC,NA,TRBV30,TRBJ1-2,NA
CASSEGGANTEAFF,TGCGCCAGCAGCGAAGGGGGCGCAAACACTGAAGCTTTCTTT,NA,TRBV5-1,TRBJ1-1,TRBD1
CASSSLLAGVVDNEQFF,TGTGCCAGCAGCTCCTTACTAGCGGGGGTGGTAGACAATGAGCAGTTCTTC,NA,TRBV28,TRBJ2-1,TRBD2
CASSGGTGEDTQYF,TGTGCCAGCAGTGGTGGGACAGGGGAGGATACGCAGTATTTT,once,TRBV2,TRBJ2-3,TRBD1
CASSADRGPNSPLHF,TGTGCCAGTAGTGCGGACAGGGGACCCAATTCACCCCTCCACTTT,NA,TRBV19,TRBJ1-6,TRBD1
CASSPAGVLSPLHF,TGTGCCAGCAGTCCCGCGGGGGTTTTGTCACCCCTCCACTTT,NA,TRBV27,TRBJ1-6,NA
CASRLRVTGFYEQYF,TGCGCCAGCAGATTACGGGTGACAGGTTTCTACGAGCAGTACTTC,NA,TRBV5-1,TRBJ2-7,NA
CASSVRFGTSGSSNTGELFF,TGTGCCAGCAGCGTAAGGTTCGGGACTAGCGGGAGTAGTAACACCGGGGAGCTGTTTTTT,NA,TRBV9,TRBJ2-2,TRBD2
CASSQNRGAPTEAKNIQYF,TGCGCCAGCAGTCAAAATCGGGGAGCCCCCACAGAAGCCAAAAACATTCAGTACTTC,NA,TRBV23-1,TRBJ2-4,NA
CASSRTGSSYGYTF,TGTGCCAGCAGCCGGACAGGATCCTCCTATGGCTACACCTTC,NA,TRBV5-4,TRBJ1-2,TRBD1
CASNLGVRVHEQYF,TGTGCCAGCAACCTCGGGGTTCGGGTCCACGAGCAGTACTTC,once,TRBV5-6,TRBJ2-7,NA
CASSAQGAYTEAFF,TGTGCCAGCTCCGCCCAGGGGGCCTATACTGAAGCTTTCTTT,NA,TRBV18,TRBJ1-1,TRBD1
CASSLRGATYEQYF,TGTGCCAGCAGTTTACGGGGAGCTACCTACGAGCAGTACTTC,NA,TRBV27,TRBJ2-7,NA
CASMSHQGVRPQHF,TGTGCCAGCATGTCGCATCAGGGGGTCCGGCCCCAGCATTTT,NA,TRBV27,TRBJ1-5,TRBD1
CAWSPRDYGYTF,TGTGCCTGGAGTCCCCGCGACTATGGCTACACCTTC,once,TRBV30,TRBJ1-2,NA
CAWREDAANEKLFF,TGTGCCTGGAGGGAGGACGCCGCTAATGAAAAACTGTTTTTT,NA,TRBV30,TRBJ1-4,NA
CASSFNLAGVSEQYF,TGCGCCAGCAGCTTCAACCTAGCGGGAGTCTCCGAGCAGTACTTC,few,TRBV10-1,TRBJ2-7,TRBD2
CASSYSSGRREKLFF,TGTGCCAGCAGTTACTCGAGCGGGAGGCGTGAAAAACTGTTTTTT,NA,TRBV6-5,TRBJ1-4,NA
CASSLRTGQKNYGYTF,TGTGCCAGCAGCCTACGGACGGGACAGAAGAACTATGGCTACACCTTC,NA,TRBV4-2,TRBJ1-2,TRBD1
CASSLSRGPPGNTIYF,TGTGCCAGCAGCTTATCGCGGGGGCCACCTGGAAACACCATATATTTT,NA,TRBV11-2,TRBJ1-3,NA
CASSRTGVTYNEQFF,TGTGCCAGCAGCCGCACAGGGGTCACCTACAATGAGCAGTTCTTC,once,TRBV6-5,TRBJ2-1,TRBD1
CASSYRGYSNTEAFF,TGTGCCAGCAGTTACCGAGGGTACTCCAACACTGAAGCTTTCTTT,NA,TRBV6-5,TRBJ1-1,NA
CASSAPPGTTDSRGDSPLHF,TGTGCCAGCAGCGCCCCACCCGGGACAACCGATTCCCGGGGCGATTCACCCCTCCACTTT,NA,TRBV9,TRBJ1-6,NA
CASSDQEVEKLFF,TGTGCCAGTAGTGATCAGGAGGTCGAAAAACTGTTTTTT,NA,TRBV19,TRBJ1-4,NA
CASSSRDEQFF,TGTGCCAGCAGTTCGAGGGATGAGCAGTTCTTC,NA,TRBV28,TRBJ2-1,NA
CASRSDRGGQPQHF,TGTGCCAGCAGATCCGACAGGGGGGGTCAGCCCCAGCATTTT,NA,TRBV7-8,TRBJ1-5,TRBD1
CASGFVRDRGYIQYF,TGTGCTAGTGGTTTCGTCCGGGACAGGGGATACATTCAGTACTTC,NA,TRBV12-5,TRBJ2-4,TRBD1
CASSRGNSGGHFIYEQYF,TGCGCCAGCAGCCGAGGAAATAGCGGGGGGCATTTTATCTACGAGCAGTACTTC,NA,TRBV5-1,TRBJ2-7,TRBD2
CASNRAGEPQHF,TGTGCCAGCAACAGAGCCGGGGAACCCCAGCATTTT,NA,TRBV2,TRBJ1-5,NA
CASTEQGRSYGYTF,TGTGCCAGCACGGAACAGGGGAGGAGCTATGGCTACACCTTC,NA,TRBV6-5,TRBJ1-2,TRBD1
CASSPRVGDEAFF,TGTGCCAGCTCACCACGGGTCGGAGATGAAGCTTTCTTT,NA,TRBV18,TRBJ1-1,NA
CASSQGYGTSYEDTQYF,TGTGCCAGCAGCCAAGGTTACGGGACAAGCTACGAGGATACGCAGTATTTT,NA,TRBV3-1/TRBV3-2,TRBJ2-3,NA
CASSLDSATGRYLF,TGCGCCAGCAGCTTGGATTCCGCGACAGGGCGGTATCTCTTT,NA,TRBV5-1,TRBJ1-1,TRBD1
CASSYVAAEQYF,TGTGCCAGCAGTTACGTTGCGGCCGAGCAGTACTTC,NA,TRBV6-6,TRBJ2-7,NA
CASSQSAGNTIYF,TGCGCCAGCAGCCAATCTGCTGGAAACACCATATATTTT,NA,TRBV4-1,TRBJ1-3,NA
CASIMKTGLNEAFF,TGTGCCAGCATCATGAAGACAGGCCTGAATGAAGCTTTCTTT,NA,TRBV2,TRBJ1-1,NA
CSVEGVGPYEQYF,TGCAGCGTTGAGGGTGTTGGGCCCTACGAGCAGTACTTC,few,TRBV29-1,TRBJ2-7,NA
CASSEAGGRGGNTIYF,TGTGCCAGCAGTGAAGCTGGGGGCAGAGGTGGAAACACCATATATTTT,NA,TRBV6-1,TRBJ1-3,NA
CASSVGPGQGAKTEAFF,TGTGCCAGCAGCGTAGGGCCGGGACAGGGGGCGAAGACTGAAGCTTTCTTT,NA,TRBV9,TRBJ1-1,TRBD1
CASGGGSNQPQHF,TGTGCCAGCGGGGGGGGTAGCAATCAGCCCCAGCATTTT,NA,TRBV6-5,TRBJ1-5,NA
CAWERGANYGYTF,TGTGCCTGGGAGCGGGGGGCTAACTATGGCTACACCTTC,NA,TRBV30,TRBJ1-2,NA
CSASLASSNYEQYF,TGCAGTGCTAGTCTAGCTAGCTCTAACTACGAGCAGTACTTC,NA,TRBV20-1,TRBJ2-7,NA
CASREDRYNEQFF,TGTGCCAGCAGGGAGGACAGATACAATGAGCAGTTCTTC,NA,TRBV12-3/TRBV12-4,TRBJ2-1,NA
CASSQVAGTGELFF,TGCGCCAGCAGCCAAGTGGCCGGGACCGGGGAGCTGTTTTTT,NA,TRBV4-1,TRBJ2-2,NA
CASSADRGRFYTEAFF,TGCGCCAGCAGCGCGGACAGGGGGAGGTTTTACACTGAAGCTTTCTTT,NA,TRBV5-1,TRBJ1-1,TRBD1
CASSLEGVFSGNTIYF,TGTGCCAGCAGTTTAGAGGGGGTATTCTCTGGAAACACCATATATTTT,NA,TRBV28,TRBJ1-3,NA
CASSRGETQYF,TGTGCCAGCAGCCGAGGGGAGACCCAGTACTTC,NA,TRBV11-1,TRBJ2-5,NA
CASSLSGDRQFF,TGTGCCAGCAGCCTGTCAGGGGATAGGCAGTTCTTC,NA,TRBV3-1/TRBV3-2,TRBJ2-1,NA
CASSLSAGGIYEQYF,TGTGCCAGCAGTTTATCAGCGGGAGGGATATACGAGCAGTACTTC,NA,TRBV27,TRBJ2-7,TRBD2